The 27 T cell receptor beta chains reported below all come from one sample, sequenced in a study of CD8 T cells in ankylosing spondylitis. TCRdb reprocessed the 5' RACE reads via MiXCR and lists one record per CDR3 protein. Among 30,000 to 45,000 distinct CDR3 sequences listed, 6% were seen once. Sample: blood, either unsorted or a sorted T cell fraction (not recorded which). Receptors originate from a male donor with ankylosing spondylitis or in good health (not recorded which).

Many counts were recorded for this clonotype. The rearrangement uses TRBV10-3 and TRBJ1-2, with D uncertain. Germline values: CDR1 ENHRY, CDR2 SYGVKD. CDR3 size: 13 residues. V shed 5 bases and J shed 6 bases, with 13 bases lying between them. This CDR3 is CAISLQALDGYTF. The CDR3 bases are TGTGCCATCAGTCTCCAGGCTCTGGATGGCTACACCTTC.

This clonotype has a count of ten or more. The chain carries TRBV3-1 and TRBJ2-3; D is unresolved. The germline CDR1 and CDR2 sequences are LGHDT and YNNKEL (reference sequence). This CDR3 has 15 residues. Trimming stripped 6 bases from V and 5 bases from J, with 18 bases between. The CDR3 loop is CASSAFFRLGDTQYF. The CDR3 bases are TGTGCCAGCAGTGCTTTTTTCAGGTTGGGAGATACGCAGTATTTT.

This clonotype was seen repeatedly, ten times or more. The J gene is TRBJ2-1, the V gene TRBV10-3; TRBD2 agrees at 10 bases. From germline, CDR1 is ENHRY and CDR2 SYGVKD. This CDR3 has 16 amino acids. The junction had 9 bases not matched to a gene; V was cut back by 3 bases and J by 7 bases. This chain's CDR3 is CAISDPSSGSANEQFF. DNA of the CDR3: TGTGCCATCAGTGACCCGTCTAGCGGGAGTGCTAATGAGCAGTTCTTC.

This clonotype was detected many times. The chain carries TRBV20-1 and TRBJ2-2; TRBD2 is a possible D gene (6 bases). The CDR3 runs 13 residues. The V end was cut by 3 bases, the J end by 6 bases, with 11 bases between. Germline V lookup: CDR1 DFQATT, CDR2 SNEGSKA (reference sequence). In DNA form, the CDR3 reads TGCAGTGCTAGCGGGAGAGCCGCCGGGGAGCTGTTTTTT. Protein sequence: CSASGRAAGELFF.

This clonotype was found many times. The rearrangement uses TRBV7-2 and TRBJ2-2; 9 positions agree with TRBD1. Losses at the gene ends were 7 bases for V and 4 bases for J; bases not matched to a gene: 7. There are 15 residues in the CDR3. CDR1 SGHTA and CDR2 FQGNSA come from the germline V gene. The CDR3: CASTRKQGATGELFF. CDR3 in DNA: TGTGCCAGCACCAGAAAACAGGGGGCCACCGGGGAGCTGTTTTTT.

This clonotype was seen ten or more times. V usage is TRBV12-3 or TRBV12-4 and J usage is TRBJ2-5, with 9 bases that match TRBD1. The CDR3 length is 14 residues. The V segment lost 6 bases and the J segment 5 bases; nucleotides outside the gene matches: 7. The chain's CDR3 is CASRWTGVEETQYF. The CDR3 DNA reads as TGTGCCAGCAGATGGACAGGGGTTGAGGAGACCCAGTACTTC.

This clonotype was recorded at least ten times. Written as DNA, the CDR3 is TGTGCCAGCAGTTACCAGGGGCACACTGAAGCTTTCTTT. It specifies CASSYQGHTEAFF. The genes are TRBV28 and TRBJ1-1; TRBD1 might be the D (6 bases). The CDR3 has 13 amino acids. The germline CDR1 and CDR2 sequences are MDHEN and SYDVKM. The V end lost 4 bases, the J end lost 3 bases, and 9 bases lay between the germline ends.

This clonotype was recorded at least ten times. The V gene is TRBV5-1, the J gene TRBJ2-4; 10 bases fit TRBD1. Germline V CDR1 and CDR2: SGHRS, YFSETQ. This CDR3 contains 16 residues. V shed 3 bases, J shed 0 bases, and the junction held 3 bases outside the gene matches. This chain's CDR3 is CASSSGQGIAKNIQYF. CDR3 DNA sequence: TGCGCCAGCAGCTCGGGACAGGGGATAGCCAAAAACATTCAGTACTTC.

This clonotype appeared many times. This chain joins TRBV21-1 and TRBJ2-7; the table's D call TRBD1 went unverified against the DNA. TRBV21-1 is noted as a pseudogene. CDR3 length equals 17 residues. The CDR3 region has the DNA TGTGCCAGCAGCAAATTCCCGGGGGGCAGGAGAGCCTACGAGCAGTACTTC. It specifies CASSKFPGGRRAYEQYF.

In this sample, this clonotype turned up many times. This rearrangement joins TRBV18 to TRBJ2-7; 7 bases are a match to TRBD1. The trim removed 6 bases at V and 0 bases at J, leaving 8 bases unmatched. This CDR3 has 15 residues. CDR1 and CDR2 (germline): KGHSH, LQKENI. The CDR3 DNA sequence: TGTGCCAGCTCCCGTCCGGGACAGAGCTCCTACGAGCAGTACTTC. Protein product: CASSRPGQSSYEQYF.

This clonotype has at least ten counts. The CDR3 here is CSAPFAEQYF. In DNA form, the CDR3 reads TGCAGTGCTCCGTTCGCTGAGCAGTACTTC. J is TRBJ2-7 and V is TRBV20-1; D is undetermined. Per the germline V gene, CDR1 is DFQATT and CDR2 is SNEGSKA (reference sequence). Trimming pared 5 bases from V and 7 bases from J, leaving 9 bases between. The CDR3 is 10 amino acids.

This clonotype was detected only a few times. This sequence joins TRBV20-1 and TRBJ2-2; D possibly corresponds to TRBD2 (5 bases). CDR1 is DFQATT and CDR2 is SNEGSKA in the germline V gene (reference sequence). The V end was cut by 6 bases, the J end by 3 bases, with 8 bases between. The CDR3 covers 12 residues. CDR3 DNA sequence: TGCAGTGCGAGGGTGGACACCGGGGAGCTGTTTTTT. It translates to CSARVDTGELFF.

This clonotype was counted ten times or more. CDR3 in DNA: TGTGCCAGCACCCTAAACAGGGCGGCTAATGAAAAACTGTTTTTT. This translates into CASTLNRAANEKLFF. V usage is TRBV7-9 and J usage is TRBJ1-4, with D perhaps matching TRBD1 (6 bases). This CDR3 has 15 residues. V lost 7 bases and J lost 3, with 15 bases in between. Germline-derived CDR1 and CDR2 are SEHNR and FQNEAQ (reference sequence).

At least ten counts were recorded for this clonotype. J is TRBJ1-1 and V is TRBV19; TRBD1 agrees at 8 bases. CDR1 and CDR2 from the germline V gene are LNHDA and SQIVND (reference sequence). The CDR3 spans 13 residues. V dropped 6 bases and J dropped 5; count of bases not matched to a gene: 5. CDR3 residues: CASSTRGLTEAFF. The CDR3 DNA sequence: TGTGCCAGTAGCACCAGGGGGCTGACTGAAGCTTTCTTT.

This clonotype was detected many times. The chain couples TRBV29-1 to TRBJ1-1, with unresolved D. Germline loops: CDR1 SQVTM, CDR2 ANQGSEA. V gave up 4 bases and J gave up 6 bases, with 9 bases separating them. The length of the CDR3 is 11 residues. In DNA form, the CDR3 reads TGCAGCGTTGCCCCGGGAGCTGAAGCTTTCTTT. It yields the protein CSVAPGAEAFF.

The table lists this clonotype with many counts. The rearrangement joins TRBV12-3 or TRBV12-4 to TRBJ1-5, with unresolved D. Trimming pared 5 bases from V and 2 bases from J, leaving 4 bases between. CDR3 length equals 12 residues. CDR3 nucleotides: TGTGCCAGCAGTCTGCGCAATCAGCCCCAGCATTTT. Translated, it gives CASSLRNQPQHF.

The genes are TRBV7-9 and TRBJ2-7; D gene ambiguous. Trimming took off 2 bases at V and 4 bases at J, with 12 bases between the two ends. The CDR3 spans 14 residues. Germline lookup yields CDR1 SEHNR and CDR2 FQNEAQ (reference sequence). The CDR3 loop reads CASSLSDGFYEQYF. The CDR3 region has the DNA TGTGCCAGCAGCTTATCGGACGGGTTTTACGAGCAGTACTTC.

This clonotype was recorded at least ten times. The chain carries TRBV5-1 and TRBJ2-1; 7 bases line up with TRBD1. This CDR3 comprises 16 residues. J lost 8 bases, V lost 0 bases, and 11 bases had no gene match. Germline assignment: CDR1 SGHRS and CDR2 YFSETQ. The CDR3 DNA follows: TGCGCCAGCAGCTTGGTCGTGACAGAAGGGGGCCATGAGCAGTTCTTC. Translated, it gives CASSLVVTEGGHEQFF. The whole variable domain, filled in from reference TRBV5-1 and TRBJ2-1, reads KAGVTQTPRYLIKTRGQQVTLSCSPISGHRSVSWYQQTPGQGLQFLFEYFSETQRNKGNFPGRFSGRQFSNSRSEMNVSTLELGDSALYLCASSLVVTEGGHEQFFGPGTRLTVL.

This clonotype was detected ten times or more. V and J are TRBV9 and TRBJ2-7; D unclear. The germline V gene encodes CDR1 SGDLS and CDR2 YYNGEE. The V end lost 3 bases, the J end lost 3 bases, and 13 bases lay between the germline ends. The CDR3 is 14 residues long. Here the CDR3 DNA reads TGTGCCAGCAGCGCGGACGAAGACTTCTACGAGCAGTACTTC. It is translated as CASSADEDFYEQYF.

This clonotype occurred many times. This sequence joins TRBV24-1 and TRBJ2-3, with 10 bases lining up with TRBD1. The CDR3 covers 16 residues. Germline V gives CDR1 KGHDR, CDR2 SFDVKD. V shed 3 bases and J 7 bases; nucleotides not matched to a gene: 9. The CDR3 loop is CATSDPGQGLRNTQYF. In DNA form, the CDR3 reads TGTGCCACCAGTGATCCGGGACAGGGGCTTCGGAATACGCAGTATTTT.

This clonotype has at least ten counts. J is TRBJ1-2 and V is TRBV20-1; 11 positions agree with TRBD1. The V segment lost 5 bases and the J segment 4 bases; nucleotides outside the gene matches: 6. Per the germline V gene, CDR1 is DFQATT and CDR2 is SNEGSKA (reference sequence). CDR3 length equals 14 residues. For the CDR3, the DNA is TGCAGTGCTCACTCTGGACAGGGGGCCTATGGCTACACCTTC. This codes for CSAHSGQGAYGYTF.

This clonotype was detected many times. The chain couples TRBV19 to TRBJ1-2, with 8 bases fitting TRBD1. This CDR3 comprises 15 residues. After removal of 3 bases from V and 7 bases from J, the junction contained 10 bases not matched to a gene. The V gene's germline CDR1 is LNHDA and CDR2 SQIVND (reference sequence). In nucleotides, the CDR3 is TGTGCCAGTAGTATTGCTACAGGGGGATTTTCTGGCTACACCTTC. This encodes CASSIATGGFSGYTF.

This clonotype was detected ten times or more. The genes are TRBV6-6 and TRBJ2-7, with 10 bases fitting TRBD2. This CDR3 comprises 13 residues. V lost 6 bases to trimming and J lost 2 bases; unmatched junction nucleotides: 1. Germline CDR1 is MNHNY and CDR2 is SVGAGI (reference sequence). CDR3 in amino acids: CASRLAGTYEQYF. CDR3 sequence (DNA): TGTGCCAGCAGACTAGCGGGAACCTACGAGCAGTACTTC.

Details on this clonotype: A clone one base away is much larger, so this may be a read error. The chain has TRBV4-2 and TRBJ2-7; 7 nucleotides align to TRBD2. Germline V gives CDR1 LGHNA, CDR2 YNFKEQ. The CDR3 extends over 15 amino acids. The CDR3 reads CASSQPGLSSCEQYF. Written as DNA, the CDR3 is TGTGCCAGCAGCCAGCCGGGACTAAGCTCCTGCGAGCAGTACTTC.

This clonotype was counted many times. The genes are TRBV27 and TRBJ1-1; 11 nucleotides agree with TRBD1. In germline, CDR1 is MNHEY, CDR2 SMNVEV (reference sequence). V lost 8 bases and J lost 7; bases outside the gene matches: 9. The CDR3 runs 14 residues. The CDR3 nucleotides are TGTGCCAGCCGACCTGGACAGGGGGCTGTTGAAGCTTTCTTT. This gives the protein CASRPGQGAVEAFF.

This clonotype was counted at least ten times. V usage is TRBV7-3 and J usage is TRBJ1-1; TRBD1 matches at 7 bases. Germline-derived CDR1 and CDR2 are SGHTA and FQGTGA. CDR3 length: 15 amino acids. After removal of 1 base from V and 4 bases from J, the junction contained 6 bases not matched to a gene. The CDR3 reads CASSLKAGGSTEAFF. The CDR3 coding sequence is TGTGCCAGCAGCTTAAAGGCAGGGGGAAGCACTGAAGCTTTCTTT.

This clonotype was counted ten times or more. V is TRBV19 and J is TRBJ2-7; 9 bases match TRBD1. CDR1 and CDR2 from the germline V gene are LNHDA and SQIVND (reference sequence). The CDR3 extends over 14 amino acids. The ends lost 4 bases at V and 2 bases at J; junction bases unmatched: 3. This chain's CDR3 is CASSTGQGPYEQYF. CDR3 bases: TGTGCCAGTAGTACGGGACAGGGCCCCTACGAGCAGTACTTC.